What follows describes a single TCR beta chain. The antigen is not known. All TRB cDNA libraries came from 5' RACE performed with UMI labels. TCRdb reprocessed the 5' RACE reads; each CDR3 protein has one entry and no DNA is given. The sample data list about 70,000 distinct CDR3 sequences. This record belongs to a study of CXCR3-negative and CXCR3-positive naive CD8 T cells. General study results and limits: Relative to CXCR3-negative naive cells, CXCR3-positive naive cells had more hydrophobic TRB CDR3s.

This sequence originates from a human donor in good health. Some clones in this sample may be carry-over from other donors' samples. Sequencing was done on a sample of naive CXCR3+ CD8+ T cells from blood. Subset given: CD45RO-CCR7+CD27+CD95- naive CD8+ T cells expressing CXCR3 (TNR3+).

The CDR3 is CASSLFGTYEQYF. This chain links TRBV5-1 with TRBJ2-7. Germline CDR1 and CDR2: SGHRS and YFSETQ. This CDR3 has 13 amino acids.